This T cell receptor beta chain appears in the sequencing data of a study of CD8 T cells in ankylosing spondylitis. Whole-study findings and limits: Ankylosing spondylitis blood appeared to be characterized by a TCR beta motif of about 8 highly homologous variants.

This clonotype showed up many times. Its antigen remains unknown. From the 5' RACE reads, TCRdb called clonotypes with MiXCR, one entry per CDR3 protein. The sample has 700,000 to 1,000,000 distinct CDR3 sequences, 10% to 15% seen once. This TCR was sampled from a male donor with ankylosing spondylitis. The specimen sequenced was blood, either unsorted or a sorted T cell fraction (not recorded which).

In nucleotides, the CDR3 is TGCGCCAGCAGCTTCCAGGGGTGGGACACTGAAGCTTTCTTT. The encoded protein is CASSFQGWDTEAFF. V usage is TRBV5-1 and J usage is TRBJ1-1, with D maybe TRBD1 (6 bases). Trimming took off 2 bases at V and 3 bases at J, with 11 bases between the two ends. There are 14 residues in the CDR3. From germline, CDR1 is SGHRS and CDR2 YFSETQ.